The clone carrying this T cell receptor beta chain was found a few times. Antigen: not known. These gene names are mouse names. Coverage ceases 4 residues before the CDR3 finishes, and the germline J gene fills in the end. Other nucleotide sequences from this sample produce the same CDR3. The V and J ends lost 4 bases and 0 bases, in that order; junction bases with no gene match: 0. The length of the CDR3 is 14 residues. Germline V gives CDR1 FNHDT, CDR2 SITEND (reference sequence). Cells that came from pooled cutaneous lymph nodes were sorted using CD4, CD8alpha, NKG2D, NKG2ACE and other markers. Once RNA had been extracted, it was reverse transcribed into cDNA to act as the sequencing template. Libraries were prepared by immunoSEQ multiplex PCR; TCRdb keeps only in-frame clonotypes and omits some of them. Reported are about 270,000 clones, none seen only once; the ten largest carry around 1.2%. The record originates from a study of CD8+ T cells in alopecia areata.

Study-wide points: Researchers report lesional scalp, most notably alopecia totalis/universalis, outstripped normal scalp in clonality.

The sequenced sample consisted of CD4+ T cells sorted from a lymph node. The genes are TRBV19 and TRBJ2-3; the match to TRBD2 covers 9 bases. The clonotype comes from a C3H/HeJ mouse with alopecia areata. The MHC haplotype recorded for the strain is H2-k. Partial CDR3 DNA: TGTGCCAGCAGTGGGACTGGGAGTGCAGAA. This gives the protein CASSGTGSAE. The CDR3 reads in full as CASSGTGSAETLYF.